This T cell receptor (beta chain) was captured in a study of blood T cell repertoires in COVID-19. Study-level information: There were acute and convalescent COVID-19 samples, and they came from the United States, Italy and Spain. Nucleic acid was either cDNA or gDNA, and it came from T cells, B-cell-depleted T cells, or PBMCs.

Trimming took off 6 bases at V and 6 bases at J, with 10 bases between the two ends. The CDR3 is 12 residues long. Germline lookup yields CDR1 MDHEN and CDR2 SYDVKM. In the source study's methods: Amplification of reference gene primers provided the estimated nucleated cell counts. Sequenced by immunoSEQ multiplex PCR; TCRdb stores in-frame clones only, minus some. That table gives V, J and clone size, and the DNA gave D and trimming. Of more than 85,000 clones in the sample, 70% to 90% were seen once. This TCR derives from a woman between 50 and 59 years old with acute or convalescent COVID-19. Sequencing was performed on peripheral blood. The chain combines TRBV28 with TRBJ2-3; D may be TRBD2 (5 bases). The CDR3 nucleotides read TGTGCCAGCAGGGGGTTAGCGGATACGCAGTATTTT. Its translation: CASRGLADTQYF. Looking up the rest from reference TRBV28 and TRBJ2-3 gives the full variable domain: DVKVTQSSRYLVKRTGEKVFLECVQDMDHENMFWYRQDPGLGLRLIYFSYDVKMKEKGDIPEGYSVSREKKERFSLILESASTNQTSMYLCASRGLADTQYFGPGTRLTVL.